Ten or more counts support the clone carrying this T cell receptor (beta chain). MiXCR was run by TCRdb on the 5' RACE reads, yielding one entry per CDR3 protein. The sample yields 110,000 or so distinct CDR3 sequences, 22% seen once. V lost 0 bases and J 4 bases, leaving 17 bases between the germline ends. Germline CDR1 and CDR2: MNHEY and SVGEGT. The CDR3 loop spans 17 amino acids. The data are from a study of T-cell memory formation after mild COVID-19. This receptor was obtained from a man younger than 35 who had mild COVID-19 (a few samples of this study predate the infection). Cell type and time point are not known. Sequenced: PBMCs or a T cell subset sorted from them (not recorded which). The V call is TRBV6-2 or TRBV6-3, the J call TRBJ2-3, with TRBD1 as a possible D gene (6 bases). The CDR3 loop is CASSYSLGAPGADTQYF. CDR3 nucleotides: TGTGCCAGCAGTTACTCGTTGGGGGCCCCAGGGGCAGATACGCAGTATTTT.